The clone carrying this TCR beta chain was counted many times. Its target is unknown. The junction does not match germline at one end; this may be a read error. Germline CDR1 is ENHRY and CDR2 is SYGVKD. This CDR3 is built from 14 residues. TCRdb used MiXCR to reprocess the 5' RACE reads, holding one entry per CDR3 protein. The sample has 200,000 to 300,000 distinct CDR3 sequences; 10% are singletons. This specimen belongs to a study of identical twins. Overall study findings and caveats: For out-of-frame alpha sequences shared by twins, low generation probability was in excess. Conclusions came from cross-sectional statistical analysis, not from following the same donors. Monozygotic twins shared more out-of-frame TCR alpha than recombination models predicted.

The sequence was obtained from a man aged 50 to 60 in good health. The sequenced sample was memory T cells sorted from blood. The rearrangement links TRBV10-3 to TRBJ2-2, with D maybe TRBD1 (5 bases). For the CDR3, the DNA is TGTGCCATGAGTGGGCAGGGAAGGACCGGGGAGCTGTTTTTT. It codes for CAMSGQGRTGELFF.